Shown below are 5 T cell receptor beta chains from a single sample sequenced in a study of T cells in Graves' hyperthyroidism and ophthalmopathy. Using RNA transcripts as the source, TCR beta CDR3 regions were amplified. The study used the HTBI primer set for a first-round RT-PCR of the TCR CDR3. One entry per CDR3 protein results from TCRdb running MiXCR on the multiplex PCR reads. Altogether approximately 320,000 distinct CDR3 sequences are present, 16% being singletons, with the ten largest covering around a third. The sample consisted of blood. All receptors come from a man aged 25 to 45 with Graves' hyperthyroidism.

This sequence joins TRBV4-1 and TRBJ2-7, with D unresolved. Trimming cost V 0 bases and J 2 bases, with 11 bases left between them. The CDR3 spans 15 residues. Germline V CDR1 and CDR2: MGHRA, YSYEKL. The CDR3 here is CASSQEVAPTYEQYF. The CDR3 DNA reads as TGCGCCAGCAGCCAAGAAGTGGCACCCACCTACGAGCAGTACTTC.

The table lists this clonotype with many counts. The rearrangement links TRBV20-1 to TRBJ1-1; maybe TRBD1 (5 bases). V shed 3 bases and J shed 0 bases, with 11 bases lying between them. Germline values: CDR1 DFQATT, CDR2 SNEGSKA (reference sequence). This CDR3 region has 14 residues. CDR3 coding DNA: TGCAGTGCTAGCGCCGGGGGGATGAACACTGAAGCTTTCTTT. Translated: CSASAGGMNTEAFF.

J is TRBJ2-3 and V is TRBV10-3, with 8 bases matching TRBD1. The germline V gene has CDR1 ENHRY and CDR2 SYGVKD. The CDR3 runs to 14 residues. V trimming: 5 bases; J trimming: 4 bases; junction bases outside the gene matches: 5. CDR3 sequence (DNA): TGTGCCATCAGTCACGAACAGGGGGCAGATACGCAGTATTTT. Protein sequence: CAISHEQGADTQYF.

The chain carries TRBV20-1 and TRBJ1-2; 7 bases match TRBD1. Germline V lookup: CDR1 DFQATT, CDR2 SNEGSKA (reference sequence). Trimming took 3 bases from V and 6 from J; bases not matched to a gene: 13. The CDR3 is made up of 15 amino acids. The CDR3 spells CSARGVRGHRDGYTF. The CDR3 region has the DNA TGCAGTGCTAGGGGTGTAAGGGGGCATAGAGATGGCTACACCTTC.

This clonotype was observed a handful of times. A much larger clone sits a single nucleotide away, making a read error possible. The V gene is TRBV5-1, the J gene TRBJ2-1; no firm D call. CDR1 and CDR2 from the germline V gene are SGHRS and YFSETQ. The CDR3 spans 16 residues. The CDR3 sequence: CASSLVVAALYYEQFF. The CDR3 DNA sequence: TGCGCCAGCAGCTTGGTAGTCGCAGCCCTCTACTATGAGCAGTTCTTC.